These 23 T cell receptor beta chains share one sample of origin, sequenced in a study of T cell responses to AZD1222 COVID-19 vaccine. The table came from immunoSEQ multiplex PCR; TCRdb's copy has only in-frame clones and leaves some out. The sample contains approximately 110,000 clones, around nine tenths of which appear only once. Material: peripheral blood, obtained on day 0 of AZD1222 vaccination. Receptor source: an adult in good health.

The V gene is TRBV4-3, the J gene TRBJ1-1, with D unresolved. Per the germline V gene, CDR1 is LGHNA and CDR2 is YSLEER. Trimming shortened V by 3 bases and J by 2 bases, and 4 bases separated the two germline ends. The CDR3 has 12 residues. As DNA, the CDR3 is TGCGCCAGCAGCCAGACCAACACTGAAGCTTTCTTT. The encoded protein is CASSQTNTEAFF.

This chain connects TRBV4-1 to TRBJ2-7; 7 bases line up with TRBD1. Germline CDR1 reads MGHRA; CDR2 reads YSYEKL. V shed 4 bases and J 2 bases; nucleotides not matched to a gene: 5. The length of the CDR3 is 14 residues. The CDR3: CASSLRDSTYEQYF. As DNA, the CDR3 is TGCGCCAGCAGCCTCCGGGACAGCACCTACGAGCAGTACTTC.

The chain combines TRBV10-1 with TRBJ2-1, with D possibly TRBD2 on 5 matching bases. The V gene lost 5 bases and the J gene lost 9 bases, with 14 bases spanning the gap. From germline, CDR1 is WNHNN and CDR2 SYGVQD (reference sequence). The CDR3 covers 13 residues. The CDR3 DNA reads TGCGCCAGCAGTAAATCCCGGGGTGTTGAGCAGTTCTTC. It yields the protein CASSKSRGVEQFF.

Concerning this clone: Other DNA sequences in this sample translate to the same CDR3. The chain has TRBV2 and TRBJ1-1; possibly TRBD1 for D (5 bases). Germline CDR1 SNHLY, CDR2 FYNNEI. V lost 7 bases and J lost 2, with 11 bases in between. The length of the CDR3 is 13 residues. CDR3 bases: TGTGCCAGCATTCGGGACCGAAACACTGAAGCTTTCTTT. This sequence encodes CASIRDRNTEAFF.

The J gene is TRBJ2-4, the V gene TRBV5-6, with 7 nucleotides matching TRBD1. With 1 base clipped from V and 3 bases from J, the junction kept 4 bases outside the gene matches. The length of the CDR3 is 15 residues. The germline V gene encodes CDR1 SGHDT and CDR2 YYEEEE. The CDR3 loop is CASSLYRGVKNIQYF. CDR3 in DNA: TGTGCCAGCAGCTTGTACAGGGGTGTCAAAAACATTCAGTACTTC.

CDR3: CASSLARQHTGELFF. CDR3 in DNA: TGTGCCAGCAGCTTAGCGAGGCAGCACACCGGGGAGCTGTTTTTT. The chain recombines TRBV7-8 with TRBJ2-2, with D unresolved. The germline V gene has CDR1 SGHVS and CDR2 FQNEAQ. The CDR3 consists of 15 residues. The V and J ends lost 0 bases and 3 bases respectively, with 8 bases between them.

The chain has TRBV7-9 and TRBJ1-2; D is perhaps TRBD1 (5 bases). CDR1 is SEHNR and CDR2 is FQNEAQ in the germline V gene (reference sequence). CDR3 length: 16 amino acids. V was trimmed by 0 bases and J by 4 bases, leaving 15 bases between them. CDR3 amino acids: CASSLAGGAGSYGYTF. In DNA form, the CDR3 reads TGTGCCAGCAGCTTAGCAGGAGGCGCAGGGTCCTATGGCTACACCTTC.

The CDR3, as DNA: TGTGCCAGCAGTCCCCTAGCGGGAGCGACGGGGGGTGAGCAGTTCTTC. Its protein is CASSPLAGATGGEQFF. The rearrangement links TRBV6-2 or TRBV6-3 to TRBJ2-1; 10 bases line up with TRBD2. J was trimmed by 9 bases and V by 5 bases; bases with no gene match: 13. The CDR3 covers 16 residues. Per germline, CDR1 MNHEY and CDR2 SVGEGT.

CDR3 DNA sequence: TGTGCCAGCAGTTACAGGGTAATGGATCAGCCCCAGCATTTT. Protein sequence: CASSYRVMDQPQHF. This chain links TRBV6-5 with TRBJ1-5; D remains unclear. Germline CDR1 reads MNHEY; CDR2 reads SVGAGI. Between the trimmed V and J ends, which lost 2 bases and 5 bases, there was a span of 10 bases. This CDR3 spans 14 amino acids.

The chain carries TRBV7-4 and TRBJ1-5, with unresolved D. V dropped 1 base and J dropped 2 bases, with 6 bases sitting between them. CDR3 size: 14 residues. Germline lookup yields CDR1 SGHVT and CDR2 SQSDAQ. The CDR3: CASSLGGGNQPQHF. Here the CDR3 DNA reads TGTGCCAGCAGCTTAGGTGGAGGCAATCAGCCCCAGCATTTT.

The V gene is TRBV6-5, the J gene TRBJ1-4; D possibly corresponds to TRBD1 (5 bases). V lost 7 bases and J 5 bases, leaving 17 bases between the germline ends. The CDR3 is made up of 15 amino acids. Per germline, CDR1 MNHEY and CDR2 SVGAGI. The CDR3 spells CASKESYGGNEKLFF. The CDR3 nucleotides are TGTGCCAGCAAAGAAAGTTACGGGGGGAATGAAAAACTGTTTTTT.

The rearrangement joins TRBV15 to TRBJ2-1; the D is unclear. The germline CDR1 and CDR2 sequences are LNHNV and YYDKDF (reference sequence). The CDR3 runs to 13 residues. Trimming left V 2 bases short and J 9 bases short, with 11 bases between. CDR3 amino acids: CATSRKQRVEQFF. CDR3 sequence (DNA): TGTGCCACCAGCAGAAAGCAGCGCGTTGAGCAGTTCTTC.

The gene calls are TRBV4-1 and TRBJ2-1; a weak D match, TRBD1 (5 bases). This CDR3 has 16 amino acids. V lost 4 bases to trimming and J lost 0 bases, with 13 bases between them. CDR1 and CDR2 (germline): MGHRA, YSYEKL. The CDR3 nucleotides are TGCGCCAGCAGCCGAGTGGACATATTCTCCTACAATGAGCAGTTCTTC. It is translated as CASSRVDIFSYNEQFF.

This clone was observed a single time. V is TRBV10-1 and J is TRBJ1-6; D is uncertain. V gave up 0 bases and J gave up 9 bases, with 12 bases separating them. CDR1 is WNHNN, CDR2 SYGVQD, per germline (reference sequence). This CDR3 region has 15 residues. CDR3 residues: CASSESRGSGSPLHF. CDR3 coding DNA: TGCGCCAGCAGTGAGTCGCGGGGTTCAGGTTCACCCCTCCACTTT.

The chain employs TRBV12-3 or TRBV12-4 and TRBJ1-5, with D maybe TRBD1 (6 bases). V lost 1 base, J lost 9 bases, and 10 bases lay in between. The CDR3 totals 13 residues. The CDR3 reads CASSLGGRGPQHF. CDR3 in DNA: TGTGCCAGCAGTTTAGGGGGGCGCGGGCCCCAGCATTTT.

This sequence joins TRBV6-2 or TRBV6-3 and TRBJ1-2, with a weak D call TRBD1 (5 bases). The germline CDR1 and CDR2 sequences are MNHEY and SVGEGT. CDR3 length: 12 amino acids. Trimming cost V 2 bases and J 5 bases, with 6 bases left between them. The CDR3 reads CASSYDRYGYTF. CDR3 in DNA: TGTGCCAGCAGTTACGACAGATATGGCTACACCTTC.

This chain links TRBV19 with TRBJ2-7; no definite D call. V lost 3 bases, J lost 5 bases, and 8 bases lay in between. Germline-derived CDR1 and CDR2 are LNHDA and SQIVND (reference sequence). CDR3 length: 12 residues. Here the CDR3 DNA reads TGTGCCAGTAGTATCCCTCATGACGAGCAGTACTTC. This translates into CASSIPHDEQYF.

A note on this clone: The sample has other DNA sequences that encode this CDR3 too. The chain couples TRBV2 to TRBJ1-2; TRBD1 is a possible D gene (5 bases). Trimming removed 3 bases from V and 1 base from J, with 6 bases in between. Germline CDR1 is SNHLY and CDR2 is FYNNEI. This CDR3 is built from 13 residues. In nucleotides, the CDR3 is TGTGCCAGCAGTGACCAGGGTAACTATGGCTACACCTTC. Amino acid sequence: CASSDQGNYGYTF. Full variable domain (missing parts from reference TRBV2 and TRBJ1-2): EPEVTQTPSHQVTQMGQEVILRCVPISNHLYFYWYRQILGQKVEFLVSFYNNEISEKSEIFDDQFSVERPDGSNFTLKIRSTKLEDSAMYFCASSDQGNYGYTFGSGTRLTVV.

The chain carries TRBV7-2 and TRBJ1-1; D might be TRBD1 (5 bases). Germline assignment: CDR1 SGHTA and CDR2 FQGNSA. The CDR3 extends over 14 amino acids. Trimming pared 1 base from V and 2 bases from J, leaving 8 bases between. The chain's CDR3 is CASSLGGINTEAFF. DNA of the CDR3: TGTGCCAGCAGCTTAGGGGGGATAAACACTGAAGCTTTCTTT. Complete variable domain (other parts from reference TRBV7-2 and TRBJ1-1): GAGVSQSPSNKVTEKGKDVELRCDPISGHTALYWYRQSLGQGLEFLIYFQGNSAPDKSGLPSDRFSAERTGGSVSTLTIQRTQQEDSAVYLCASSLGGINTEAFFGQGTRLTVV.

The chain links TRBV6-2 or TRBV6-3 to TRBJ2-2, with D maybe TRBD1 (5 bases). Germline CDR1 and CDR2: MNHEY and SVGEGT. This CDR3 is 14 amino acids long. Trimming shortened V by 6 bases and J by 4 bases, and 12 bases separated the two germline ends. The CDR3 DNA is TGTGCCAGCAGCCGCGCGACAGTCACCGGGGAGCTGTTTTTT. Its protein product is CASSRATVTGELFF.

This chain joins TRBV11-2 and TRBJ2-5; D is ambiguous. Germline CDR1 is SGHAT and CDR2 is FQNNGV. This CDR3 is 11 amino acids long. V was cut by 5 bases and J by 1 base, with 2 bases left in between. The DNA of the CDR3 is TGTGCCAGCAGCATCCAAGAGACCCAGTACTTC. Its protein is CASSIQETQYF.

The rearrangement joins TRBV11-2 to TRBJ2-1, with a weak D call TRBD2 (5 bases). The CDR3 totals 16 residues. The ends were cut back, 0 bases at V and 0 bases at J, with 9 bases in the middle. CDR1 is SGHAT and CDR2 is FQNNGV in the germline V gene. CDR3 sequence reads: CASSLDLGSSYNEQFF. CDR3 bases: TGTGCCAGCAGCTTAGATCTGGGGAGCTCCTACAATGAGCAGTTCTTC.

The CDR3 DNA is TGTGCCAGCAGCTTGCTCCCGGAGGGTTCACCCCTCCACTTT. The encoded protein is CASSLLPEGSPLHF. The rearrangement joins TRBV5-4 to TRBJ1-6, with D uncertain. Per the germline V gene, CDR1 is SGHNT and CDR2 is YYREEE (reference sequence). CDR3 size: 14 residues. The V gene lost 1 base and the J gene lost 9 bases, with 11 bases spanning the gap.